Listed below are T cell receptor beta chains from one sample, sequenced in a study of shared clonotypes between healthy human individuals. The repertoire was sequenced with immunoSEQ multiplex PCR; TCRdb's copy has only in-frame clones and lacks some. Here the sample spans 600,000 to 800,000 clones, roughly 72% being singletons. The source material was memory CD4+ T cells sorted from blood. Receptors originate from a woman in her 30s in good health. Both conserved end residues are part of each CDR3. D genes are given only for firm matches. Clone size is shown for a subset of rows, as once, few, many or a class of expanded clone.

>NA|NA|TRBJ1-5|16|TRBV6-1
CASSEAWGLGNQPQHF
TGTGCCAGCAGTGAAGCCTGGGGTCTGGGCAATCAGCCCCAGCATTTT
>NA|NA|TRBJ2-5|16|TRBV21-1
CASSQVAGQGRETQYF
TGTGCCAGCAGCCAAGTTGCAGGACAGGGGAGAGAGACCCAGTACTTC
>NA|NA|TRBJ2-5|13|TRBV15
CATSRGLYETQYF
TGTGCCACCAGCAGAGGCCTATATGAGACCCAGTACTTC
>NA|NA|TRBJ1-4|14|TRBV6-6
CASSYSGANEKLFF
TGTGCCAGCAGTTACTCGGGGGCTAATGAAAAACTGTTTTTT
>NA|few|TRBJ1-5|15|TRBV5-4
CASSLAPGADQPQHF
TGTGCCAGCAGCTTGGCCCCTGGGGCGGATCAGCCCCAGCATTTT
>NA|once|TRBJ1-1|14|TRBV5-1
CASSIRTGYTEAFF
TGCGCCAGCAGCATCCGAACAGGATACACTGAAGCTTTCTTT
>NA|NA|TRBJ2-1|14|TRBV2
CASLVGMGYNEQFF
TGTGCCAGCCTTGTTGGAATGGGTTACAATGAGCAGTTCTTC
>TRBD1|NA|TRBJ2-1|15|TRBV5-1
CASSSTGGFYNEQFF
TGCGCCAGCAGCTCGACAGGGGGCTTTTACAATGAGCAGTTCTTC
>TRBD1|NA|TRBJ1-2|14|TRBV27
CASSPQDRGRGYTF
TGTGCCAGCAGTCCCCAGGACAGGGGCAGAGGCTACACCTTC
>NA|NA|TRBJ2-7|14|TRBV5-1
CASSRGTADYEQYF
TGCGCCAGCAGCCGTGGGACTGCAGACTACGAGCAGTACTTC
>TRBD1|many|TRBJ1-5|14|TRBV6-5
CASRRTGDFQPQHF
TGTGCCAGCAGAAGGACAGGGGATTTTCAGCCCCAGCATTTT
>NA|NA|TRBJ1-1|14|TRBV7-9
CASSLAQGRTEAFF
TGTGCCAGCAGCTTAGCTCAGGGAAGGACTGAAGCTTTCTTT
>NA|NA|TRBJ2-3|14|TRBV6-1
CASYGLLNTDTQYF
TGTGCCAGCTATGGACTGTTAAACACAGATACGCAGTATTTT
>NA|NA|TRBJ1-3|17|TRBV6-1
CASRETRRGQFVNTIYF
TGTGCCAGCAGGGAAACCCGACGAGGACAGTTTGTAAACACCATATATTTT
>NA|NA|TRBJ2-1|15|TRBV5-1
CASSLASGSYNEQFF
TGCGCCAGCAGCTTGGCCAGCGGGTCCTACAATGAGCAGTTCTTC
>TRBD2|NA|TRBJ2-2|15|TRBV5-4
CASSLSGGDTGELFF
TGTGCCAGCAGCTTATCGGGGGGAGACACCGGGGAGCTGTTTTTT
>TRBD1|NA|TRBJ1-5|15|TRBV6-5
CASSRQGNSNQPQHF
TGTGCCAGCAGTCGACAGGGTAATAGCAATCAGCCCCAGCATTTT
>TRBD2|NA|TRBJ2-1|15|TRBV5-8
CASSLGGRSYNEQFF
TGTGCCAGCAGCTTGGGCGGGAGGTCTTACAATGAGCAGTTCTTC
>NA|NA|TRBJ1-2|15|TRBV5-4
CASSLDGRANYGYTF
TGTGCCAGCAGCTTGGATGGCAGAGCTAACTATGGCTACACCTTC
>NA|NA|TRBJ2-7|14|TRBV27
CASSPIPLGYEQYF
TGTGCCAGCAGTCCCATCCCCCTAGGGTACGAGCAGTACTTC
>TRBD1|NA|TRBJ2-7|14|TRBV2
CASSRTGDSYEQYF
TGTGCCAGCAGTAGGACAGGGGACTCCTACGAGCAGTACTTC